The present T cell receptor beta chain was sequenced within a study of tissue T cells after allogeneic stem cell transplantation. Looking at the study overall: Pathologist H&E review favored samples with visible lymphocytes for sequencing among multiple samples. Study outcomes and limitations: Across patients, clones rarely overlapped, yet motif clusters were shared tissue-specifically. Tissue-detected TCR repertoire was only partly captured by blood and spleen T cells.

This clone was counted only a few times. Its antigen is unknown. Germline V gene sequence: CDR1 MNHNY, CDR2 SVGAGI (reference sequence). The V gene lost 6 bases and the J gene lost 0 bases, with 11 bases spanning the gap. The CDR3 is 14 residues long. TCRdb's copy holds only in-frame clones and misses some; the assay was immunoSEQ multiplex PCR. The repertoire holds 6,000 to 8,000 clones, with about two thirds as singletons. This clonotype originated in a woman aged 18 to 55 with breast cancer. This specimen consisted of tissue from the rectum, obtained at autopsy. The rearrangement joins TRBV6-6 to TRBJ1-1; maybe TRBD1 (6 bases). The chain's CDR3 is CASSRGNMNTEAFF. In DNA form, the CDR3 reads TGTGCCAGCAGCAGGGGTAATATGAACACTGAAGCTTTCTTT.